The rows below give T cell receptor beta chains drawn from one sample of a study of shared clonotypes between healthy human individuals. Method: immunoSEQ multiplex PCR; TCRdb's copy keeps in-frame clones and lacks some. The profile shows around 650,000 clones, roughly 96% of them singletons. Sequencing used naive CD8+ T cells sorted from blood. The receptors stem from a woman aged 25 to 39 in good health. The CDR3 runs from the conserved cysteine through the conserved F or W. Fields, in order: clone size, CDR3 length, V gene, D gene, J gene, CDR3 DNA, CDR3 protein. The D gene is left open where the match is weak. Rows give clone size only sometimes, using once, few, many, or a class for an expanded clone.

>NA|16|TRBV28|TRBD2|TRBJ2-3
TGTGCCAGCAGTTTGGGACTAGCGGGAATTGGGGATACGCAGTATTTT
CASSLGLAGIGDTQYF
>NA|16|TRBV19|TRBD2|TRBJ2-1
TGTGCCAGTAGTATAGTAGCTAGCGGAACCTACAATGAGCAGTTCTTC
CASSIVASGTYNEQFF
>once|14|TRBV11-2|NA|TRBJ2-1
TGTGCCAGCACCTACTCGGACTGGGGCAATGAGCAGTTCTTC
CASTYSDWGNEQFF
>NA|13|TRBV25-1|NA|TRBJ1-6
TGTGCCAGCAGTCTCGGGAAAATGGCACCCCTCCACTTT
CASSLGKMAPLHF
>NA|14|TRBV11-2|NA|TRBJ2-7
TGTGCCAGCAGCTTAGAAGCGGGCTACTACGAGCAGTACTTC
CASSLEAGYYEQYF
>NA|14|TRBV29-1|NA|TRBJ1-2
TGCAGCGTTGAAGCCGGGGACCGAAAGTATGGCTACACCTTC
CSVEAGDRKYGYTF
>NA|14|TRBV11-2|NA|TRBJ2-1
TGTGCCAGCAGCTTAGCCGTGTACAATGATGAGCAGTTCTTC
CASSLAVYNDEQFF
>NA|11|TRBV2|NA|TRBJ1-1
TGTGCCAGCAGTGATACGTTTGAAGCTTTCTTT
CASSDTFEAFF
>NA|12|TRBV27|NA|TRBJ2-1
TGTGCCAGCAGTCCCGCCGGAAATGAGCAGTTCTTC
CASSPAGNEQFF
>NA|14|TRBV6-5|NA|TRBJ2-2
TGTGCCAGCCTCGGTTCCGAGAACACCGGGGAGCTGTTTTTT
CASLGSENTGELFF
>NA|18|TRBV19|NA|TRBJ2-2
TGTGCCAGTAGTATCGAACTACCAGGGGCGACAAACACCGGGGAGCTGTTTTTT
CASSIELPGATNTGELFF
>NA|14|TRBV27|TRBD1|TRBJ2-7
TGTGCCAGCAGTTTCGGGACAGATATCTACGAGCAGTACTTC
CASSFGTDIYEQYF
>NA|14|TRBV4-1|NA|TRBJ1-1
TGCGCCAGCAGCCCCCACCAGGGTTACACTGAAGCTTTCTTT
CASSPHQGYTEAFF
>NA|13|TRBV2|TRBD1|TRBJ1-5
TGTGCCAGCAGTCAGGGGGCTGGTCAGCCCCAGCATTTT
CASSQGAGQPQHF
>NA|14|TRBV29-1|TRBD2|TRBJ2-1
TGCAGCGTTGTCGCTAGCGGGAGGGCCAATGAGCAGTTCTTC
CSVVASGRANEQFF
>NA|16|TRBV29-1|NA|TRBJ2-7
TGCAGCGTTGAATGGCGTACAGGGACACAAACCTACGAGCAGTACTTC
CSVEWRTGTQTYEQYF
>NA|12|TRBV2|NA|TRBJ1-1
TGTGCCAGCAGTGCGGGCGACACTGAAGCTTTCTTT
CASSAGDTEAFF
>NA|14|TRBV6-6|NA|TRBJ2-2
TGTGCCACCAGTTACTCCAAAAACACCGGGGAGCTGTTTTTT
CATSYSKNTGELFF
>NA|14|TRBV19|TRBD2|TRBJ2-2
TGTGCCAGCGGGACTAGCGGGACTTCCGGGGAGCTGTTTTTT
CASGTSGTSGELFF
>NA|15|TRBV7-2|TRBD2|TRBJ2-7
TGTGCCAGCAGCTTAGGTAGCGGGAGGTTATACGAGCAGTACTTC
CASSLGSGRLYEQYF
>NA|16|TRBV13|TRBD2|TRBJ2-7
TGTGCCAGCAGCACCCCCCGGACTAGCGGGATAAACGAGCAGTACTTC
CASSTPRTSGINEQYF
>NA|16|TRBV5-6|TRBD2|TRBJ2-2
TGTGCCAGCAGCCGAAGCGGGGGTTATGACACCGGGGAGCTGTTTTTT
CASSRSGGYDTGELFF
>NA|13|TRBV27|NA|TRBJ1-2
TGTGCCAGCAGTCACGGGACCAACTATGGCTACACCTTC
CASSHGTNYGYTF
>NA|16|TRBV13|NA|TRBJ2-3
TGTGCCAGCAGCCCTAATGCGGGACCCTTCACAGATACGCAGTATTTT
CASSPNAGPFTDTQYF
>NA|16|TRBV27|TRBD1|TRBJ1-2
TGTGCCAGCAGTCCGTCCGACAGGGCCGGCTATTATGGCTACACCTTC
CASSPSDRAGYYGYTF
>NA|15|TRBV9|TRBD2|TRBJ2-7
TGTGCCAGCAGCGTAAGCGGGGCCCAAAGGAACGAGCAGTACTTC
CASSVSGAQRNEQYF
>NA|12|TRBV5-5|NA|TRBJ1-5
TGTGCCAGCAGCGGTCTCAATCAGCCCCAGCATTTT
CASSGLNQPQHF
>NA|14|TRBV28|NA|TRBJ2-2
TGTGCCAGCAGTTTACCCGGACTAACCGGGGAGCTGTTTTTT
CASSLPGLTGELFF
>once|17|TRBV10-2|NA|TRBJ2-1
TGCGCCAGCAGTTTTGATTTGGTAGCGAGCTCCTACAATGAGCAGTTCTTC
CASSFDLVASSYNEQFF
>NA|15|TRBV11-2|NA|TRBJ2-1
TGTGCCAGCAGCTTGGCCGGGAGCTCCTACAATGAGCAGTTCTTC
CASSLAGSSYNEQFF
>NA|16|TRBV11-1|NA|TRBJ2-7
TGTGCCAGCACCCAACTCGAGACAGCCCCTCTCTACGAGCAGTACTTC
CASTQLETAPLYEQYF
>NA|15|TRBV4-1|TRBD1|TRBJ1-1
TGCGCCAGCAGCCAAGAGGAGAGAGGGGGCGATGAAGCTTTCTTT
CASSQEERGGDEAFF
>NA|14|TRBV28|NA|TRBJ2-7
TGTGCCAGCAGTCCCACGTTGGCTAAGCACGAGCAGTACTTC
CASSPTLAKHEQYF
>NA|14|TRBV2|NA|TRBJ1-1
TGTGCCAGCAGCGTAGGATTTATGAACACTGAAGCTTTCTTT
CASSVGFMNTEAFF
>once|13|TRBV28|NA|TRBJ2-5
TGTGCCAGCCAGAGGGGCAACCAAGAGACCCAGTACTTC
CASQRGNQETQYF
>NA|15|TRBV7-2|TRBD2|TRBJ2-3
TGTGCCAGCAGCTCCACTAGCGGGAGGGCAGATACGCAGTATTTT
CASSSTSGRADTQYF
>once|17|TRBV11-2|TRBD2|TRBJ2-7
TGTGCCAGCAGCTTAACCCCCCGGGCGGGAGGGCCGGGAGAGCAGTACTTC
CASSLTPRAGGPGEQYF